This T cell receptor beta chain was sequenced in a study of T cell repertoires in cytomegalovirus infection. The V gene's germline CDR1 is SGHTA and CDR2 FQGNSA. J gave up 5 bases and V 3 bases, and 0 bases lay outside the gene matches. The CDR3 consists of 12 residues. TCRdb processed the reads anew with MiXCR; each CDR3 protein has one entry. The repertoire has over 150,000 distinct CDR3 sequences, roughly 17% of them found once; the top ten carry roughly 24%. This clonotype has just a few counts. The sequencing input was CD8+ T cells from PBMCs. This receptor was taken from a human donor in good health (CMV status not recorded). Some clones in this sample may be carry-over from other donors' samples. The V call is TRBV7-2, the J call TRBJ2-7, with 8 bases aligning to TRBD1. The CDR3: CASSLTGDEQYF. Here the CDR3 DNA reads TGTGCCAGCAGCTTGACAGGGGACGAGCAGTACTTC.